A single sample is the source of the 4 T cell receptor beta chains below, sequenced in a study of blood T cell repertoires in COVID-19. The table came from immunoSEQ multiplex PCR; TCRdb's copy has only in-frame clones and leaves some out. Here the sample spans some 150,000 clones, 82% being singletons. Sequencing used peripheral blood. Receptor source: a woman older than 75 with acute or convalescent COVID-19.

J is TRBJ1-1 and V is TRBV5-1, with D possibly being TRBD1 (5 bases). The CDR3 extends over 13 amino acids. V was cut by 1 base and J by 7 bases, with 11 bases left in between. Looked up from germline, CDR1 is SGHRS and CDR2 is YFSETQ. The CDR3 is CASSLIGHNEAFF. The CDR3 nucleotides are TGCGCCAGCAGCTTGATAGGACATAATGAAGCTTTCTTT. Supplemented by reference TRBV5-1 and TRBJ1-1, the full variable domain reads KAGVTQTPRYLIKTRGQQVTLSCSPISGHRSVSWYQQTPGQGLQFLFEYFSETQRNKGNFPGRFSGRQFSNSRSEMNVSTLELGDSALYLCASSLIGHNEAFFGQGTRLTVV.

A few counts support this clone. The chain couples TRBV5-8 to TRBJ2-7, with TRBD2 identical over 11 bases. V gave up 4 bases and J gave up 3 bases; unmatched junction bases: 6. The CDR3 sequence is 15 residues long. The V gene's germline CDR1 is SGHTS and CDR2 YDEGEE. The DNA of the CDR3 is TGTGCCAGCAGCCGACGACTAGCGGGGCACTACGAGCAGTACTTC. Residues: CASSRRLAGHYEQYF.

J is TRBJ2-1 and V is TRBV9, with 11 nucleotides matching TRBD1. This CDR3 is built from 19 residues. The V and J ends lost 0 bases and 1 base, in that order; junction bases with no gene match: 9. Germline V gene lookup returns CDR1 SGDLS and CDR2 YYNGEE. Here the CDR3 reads CASSVAGTGGIGSYNEQFF. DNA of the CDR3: TGTGCCAGCAGCGTAGCGGGGACAGGGGGTATCGGTTCCTACAATGAGCAGTTCTTC.

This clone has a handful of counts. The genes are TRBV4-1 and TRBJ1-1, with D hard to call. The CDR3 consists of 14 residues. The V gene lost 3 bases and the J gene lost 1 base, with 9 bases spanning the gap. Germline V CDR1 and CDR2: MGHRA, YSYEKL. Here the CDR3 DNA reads TGCGCCAGCAGCCAGGGAGGAAGGAACACTGAAGCTTTCTTT. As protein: CASSQGGRNTEAFF.